This entry lists 14 T cell receptor beta chains sequenced from one sample in a study of T cell responses to AZD1222 COVID-19 vaccine. Data came from immunoSEQ multiplex PCR; TCRdb stores just in-frame clones and leaves some out. The sample has some 170,000 clones; 90% to 95% are singletons. Sequencing used peripheral blood, obtained 28 days after the second AZD1222 dose. The receptors shown here come from an adult who received the AZD1222 COVID-19 vaccine.

This sequence joins TRBV6-5 and TRBJ2-2, with D hard to call. The length of the CDR3 is 15 residues. Trimming removed 7 bases at V and 2 bases at J, with 14 bases between. Germline values: CDR1 MNHEY, CDR2 SVGAGI. In nucleotides, the CDR3 is TGTGCCAGCAATTATCCGGGCCTTAACACCGGGGAGCTGTTTTTT. Its protein is CASNYPGLNTGELFF.

This sequence joins TRBV10-1 and TRBJ2-1; D is undetermined. The CDR3 runs to 13 residues. Looked up from germline, CDR1 is WNHNN and CDR2 is SYGVQD (reference sequence). Trimming pared 10 bases from V and 5 bases from J, leaving 15 bases between. Here the CDR3 DNA reads TGCGCCACTTCGGACCAAGTGAACAATGAGCAGTTCTTC. Amino acid sequence: CATSDQVNNEQFF.

This chain links TRBV11-2 with TRBJ1-4, with D unresolved. CDR1 and CDR2 (germline): SGHAT, FQNNGV. This CDR3 contains 13 residues. Trimming cost V 1 base and J 7 bases, with 7 bases left between them. CDR3 sequence: CASSLGRGEKLFF. The CDR3 nucleotides read TGTGCCAGCAGCTTAGGTCGCGGTGAAAAACTGTTTTTT.

V is TRBV5-1 and J is TRBJ2-5; 9 bases agree with TRBD1. The CDR3 covers 17 residues. Germline V gene sequence: CDR1 SGHRS, CDR2 YFSETQ. Trimming at V came to 2 bases and at J to 4 bases, leaving 12 bases not matched to a gene. The CDR3 sequence: CASSFSGLGTGSETQYF. CDR3 coding DNA: TGCGCCAGCAGCTTCTCGGGGTTGGGGACAGGGTCAGAGACCCAGTACTTC.

V is TRBV5-4 and J is TRBJ1-2; 7 positions agree with TRBD1. The CDR3 runs 13 residues. Germline CDR1 and CDR2: SGHNT and YYREEE (reference sequence). Trimming at V came to 0 bases and at J to 6 bases, leaving 2 bases not matched to a gene. CDR3 in amino acids: CASSLETGNGYTF. The CDR3, as DNA: TGTGCCAGCAGCTTGGAGACAGGGAATGGCTACACCTTC.

This chain uses TRBV6-5 with TRBJ2-3; no clear D. Looked up from germline, CDR1 is MNHEY and CDR2 is SVGAGI. The CDR3 totals 13 residues. Trimming shortened V by 4 bases and J by 3 bases, and 8 bases separated the two germline ends. CDR3 bases: TGTGCCAGCAGTTTAATTCGAACAGATACGCAGTATTTT. Its protein product is CASSLIRTDTQYF.

The chain combines TRBV27 with TRBJ1-1; a possible D gene is TRBD1 (6 bases). Germline CDR1 is MNHEY and CDR2 is SMNVEV (reference sequence). V lost 5 bases, J lost 3 bases, and 10 bases lay in between. The CDR3 loop spans 13 amino acids. The CDR3 DNA follows: TGTGCCAGCAGTAGGGGGTTAGACACTGAAGCTTTCTTT. It encodes CASSRGLDTEAFF.

The CDR3 protein is CASWTGASLRAFF. CDR3 DNA: TGTGCCAGCTGGACAGGGGCCTCCCTGAGAGCTTTCTTT. The chain couples TRBV7-9 to TRBJ1-1, with 9 bases aligning to TRBD1. J lost 10 bases, V lost 8 bases, and 11 bases had no gene match. Germline-derived CDR1 and CDR2 are SEHNR and FQNEAQ (reference sequence). The CDR3 loop spans 13 amino acids.

The chain links TRBV2 to TRBJ2-7, with TRBD1 matching over 9 bases. The CDR3 totals 13 residues. CDR1 SNHLY and CDR2 FYNNEI come from the germline V gene. The trim removed 8 bases at V and 3 bases at J, leaving 5 bases unmatched. CDR3 nucleotides: TGTGCCAGCGAGGAGACAGGGGGCTACGAGCAGTACTTC. Its translation is CASEETGGYEQYF. The variable domain in full, completed from reference TRBV2 and TRBJ2-7, reads EPEVTQTPSHQVTQMGQEVILRCVPISNHLYFYWYRQILGQKVEFLVSFYNNEISEKSEIFDDQFSVERPDGSNFTLKIRSTKLEDSAMYFCASEETGGYEQYFGPGTRLTVT.

The V call is TRBV7-6, the J call TRBJ2-1, with 8 positions matching TRBD2. The trim removed 4 bases at V and 4 bases at J, leaving 9 bases unmatched. The CDR3 is 16 residues long. The V gene's germline CDR1 is SGHVS and CDR2 FNYEAQ. The CDR3 region is CASSSRPLAVYNEQFF. CDR3 DNA: TGTGCCAGCAGCTCCCGCCCACTAGCGGTGTACAATGAGCAGTTCTTC.

The chain uses TRBV30 and TRBJ2-3, with D tentatively TRBD1 (6 bases). The germline V gene has CDR1 GTSNPN and CDR2 SVGIG (reference sequence). The CDR3 has 11 amino acids. V shed 5 bases and J shed 5 bases, with 8 bases lying between them. The CDR3 protein is CAWLDRDTQYF. CDR3 nucleotides: TGTGCCTGGTTGGACAGAGATACGCAGTATTTT.

CDR3 sequence (DNA): TGTGCCAGCAGAGCCTCCCTCTATCAGCCCCAGCATTTT. Its translation is CASRASLYQPQHF. The chain is built from TRBV27 and TRBJ1-5; unclear D gene. Trimming removed 6 bases from V and 5 bases from J, with 11 bases in between. The CDR3 extends over 13 amino acids. Germline V gene sequence: CDR1 MNHEY, CDR2 SMNVEV (reference sequence).

The chain uses TRBV7-9 and TRBJ1-1; 7 nucleotides match TRBD1. Germline CDR1 reads SEHNR; CDR2 reads FQNEAQ (reference sequence). V lost 5 bases to trimming and J lost 5 bases; unmatched junction nucleotides: 5. The CDR3 runs 13 residues. The CDR3 DNA is TGTGCCAGCAGCGAGGGGGCAGGGACTGAAGCTTTCTTT. Its protein is CASSEGAGTEAFF.

This clone was observed once. V and J are TRBV6-2 or TRBV6-3 and TRBJ1-2, with D tentatively TRBD1 (6 bases). CDR1 is MNHEY, CDR2 SVGEGT, per germline. V dropped 2 bases and J dropped 7 bases, with 17 bases sitting between them. This CDR3 has 15 residues. In DNA, the CDR3 is TGTGCCAGCAGTTACCTCGAGGGGGGAGTGAGTGGCTACACCTTC. It specifies CASSYLEGGVSGYTF.